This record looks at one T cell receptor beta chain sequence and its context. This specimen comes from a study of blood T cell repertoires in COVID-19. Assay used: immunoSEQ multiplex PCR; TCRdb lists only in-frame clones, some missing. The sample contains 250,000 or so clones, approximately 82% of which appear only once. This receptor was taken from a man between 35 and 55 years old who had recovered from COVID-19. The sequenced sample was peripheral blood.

CDR3 in amino acids: CASSLVSGVGNTQYF. In nucleotides, the CDR3 is TGTGCCAGCAGCTTAGTTAGCGGGGTGGGAAATACGCAGTATTTT. The chain couples TRBV7-2 to TRBJ2-3; TRBD2 matches 8 bases. This CDR3 has 15 amino acids. Trimming cost V 1 base and J 7 bases; bases outside gene matches: 7. CDR1 and CDR2 (germline): SGHTA, FQGNSA.